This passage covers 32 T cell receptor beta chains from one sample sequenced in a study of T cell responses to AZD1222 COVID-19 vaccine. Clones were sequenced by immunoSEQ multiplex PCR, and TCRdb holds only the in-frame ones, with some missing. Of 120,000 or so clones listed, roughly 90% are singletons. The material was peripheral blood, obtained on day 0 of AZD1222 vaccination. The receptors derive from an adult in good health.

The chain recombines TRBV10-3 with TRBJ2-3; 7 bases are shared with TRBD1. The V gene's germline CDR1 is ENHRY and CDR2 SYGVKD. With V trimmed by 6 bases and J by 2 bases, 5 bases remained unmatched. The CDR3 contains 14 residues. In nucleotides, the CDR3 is TGTGCCATCAGGGGACAGACTAACACAGATACGCAGTATTTT. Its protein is CAIRGQTNTDTQYF.

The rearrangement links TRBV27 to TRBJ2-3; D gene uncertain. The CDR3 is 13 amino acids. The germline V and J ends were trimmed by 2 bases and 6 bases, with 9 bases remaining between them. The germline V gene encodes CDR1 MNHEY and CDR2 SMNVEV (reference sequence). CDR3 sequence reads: CASSLARTDTQYF. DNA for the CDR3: TGTGCCAGCAGTTTAGCTCGTACGGATACGCAGTATTTT.

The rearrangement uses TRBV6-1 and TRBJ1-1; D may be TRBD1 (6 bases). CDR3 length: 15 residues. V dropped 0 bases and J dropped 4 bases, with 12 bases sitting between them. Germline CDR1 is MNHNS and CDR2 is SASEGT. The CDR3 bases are TGTGCCAGCAGTGAAGCGCGGAGGGGGGGCACTGAAGCTTTCTTT. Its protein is CASSEARRGGTEAFF.

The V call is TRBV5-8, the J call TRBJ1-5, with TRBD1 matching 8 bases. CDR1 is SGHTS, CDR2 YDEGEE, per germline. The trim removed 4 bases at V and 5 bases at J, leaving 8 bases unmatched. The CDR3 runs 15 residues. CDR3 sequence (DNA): TGTGCCAGCAGCCCGGACAGGGAACGAGATCAGCCCCAGCATTTT. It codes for CASSPDRERDQPQHF.

This CDR3 is CASSPPTAGNEQFF. CDR3 coding DNA: TGCGCCAGCAGCCCCCCTACTGCGGGGAATGAGCAGTTCTTC. V is TRBV5-1 and J is TRBJ2-1, with a possible D match to TRBD2 (6 bases). With 4 bases removed from V and 7 bases from J, the gap between germline ends came to 15 bases. Germline CDR1 is SGHRS and CDR2 is YFSETQ. CDR3 length equals 14 residues.

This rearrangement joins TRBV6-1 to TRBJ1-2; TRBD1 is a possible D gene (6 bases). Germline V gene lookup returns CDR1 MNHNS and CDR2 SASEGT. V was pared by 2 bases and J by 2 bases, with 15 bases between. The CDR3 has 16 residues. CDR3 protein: CASSEWGAGLNYGYTF. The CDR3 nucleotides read TGTGCCAGCAGTGAATGGGGGGCAGGTCTAAACTATGGCTACACCTTC.

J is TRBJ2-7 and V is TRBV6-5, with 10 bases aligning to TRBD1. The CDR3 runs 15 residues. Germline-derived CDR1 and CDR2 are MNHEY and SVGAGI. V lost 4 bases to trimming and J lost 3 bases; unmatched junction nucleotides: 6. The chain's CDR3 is CASSFLGQGIYEQYF. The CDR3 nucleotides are TGTGCCAGCAGTTTTCTGGGACAGGGGATCTACGAGCAGTACTTC.

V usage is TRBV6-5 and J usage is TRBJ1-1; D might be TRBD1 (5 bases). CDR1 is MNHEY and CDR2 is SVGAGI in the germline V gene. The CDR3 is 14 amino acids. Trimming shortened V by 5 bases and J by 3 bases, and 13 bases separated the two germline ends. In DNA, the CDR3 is TGTGCCAGCAGTCCCGGGACCTCTTACACTGAAGCTTTCTTT. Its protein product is CASSPGTSYTEAFF.

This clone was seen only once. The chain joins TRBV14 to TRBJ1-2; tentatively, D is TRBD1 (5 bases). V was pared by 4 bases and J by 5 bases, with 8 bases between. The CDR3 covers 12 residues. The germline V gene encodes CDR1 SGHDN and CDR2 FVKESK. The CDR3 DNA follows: TGTGCCAGCAGCCCTGGGACTTATGGCTACACCTTC. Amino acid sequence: CASSPGTYGYTF.

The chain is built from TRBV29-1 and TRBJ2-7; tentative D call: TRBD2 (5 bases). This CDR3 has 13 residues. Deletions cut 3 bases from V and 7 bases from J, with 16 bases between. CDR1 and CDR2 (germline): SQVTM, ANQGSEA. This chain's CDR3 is CSVDTQTTGEQYF. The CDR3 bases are TGCAGCGTTGACACTCAAACTACGGGGGAGCAGTACTTC.

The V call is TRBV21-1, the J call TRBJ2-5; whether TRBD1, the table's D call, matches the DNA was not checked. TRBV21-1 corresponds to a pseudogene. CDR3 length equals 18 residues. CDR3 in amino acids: CASLTSALGDRHQETQYF. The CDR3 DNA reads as TGTGCCAGCCTGACGTCGGCACTCGGGGACAGACACCAAGAGACCCAGTACTTC.

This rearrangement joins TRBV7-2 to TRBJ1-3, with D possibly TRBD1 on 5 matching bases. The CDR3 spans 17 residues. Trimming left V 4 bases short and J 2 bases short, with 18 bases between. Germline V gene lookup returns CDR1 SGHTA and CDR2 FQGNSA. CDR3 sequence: CASSSPLWGRAGNTIYF. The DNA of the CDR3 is TGTGCCAGCAGCTCCCCTCTTTGGGGGAGAGCTGGAAACACCATATATTTT.

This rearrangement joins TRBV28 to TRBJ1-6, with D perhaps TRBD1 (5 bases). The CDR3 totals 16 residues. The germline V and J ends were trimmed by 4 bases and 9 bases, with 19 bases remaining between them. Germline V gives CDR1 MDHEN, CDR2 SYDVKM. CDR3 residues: CASSYRVGVNSSPLHF. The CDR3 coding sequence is TGTGCCAGCAGTTATCGTGTGGGGGTAAATAGTTCACCCCTCCACTTT.

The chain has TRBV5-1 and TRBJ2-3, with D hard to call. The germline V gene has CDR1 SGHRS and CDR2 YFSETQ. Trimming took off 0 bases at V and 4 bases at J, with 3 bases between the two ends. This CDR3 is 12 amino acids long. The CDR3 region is CASSLVSDTQYF. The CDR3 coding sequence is TGCGCCAGCAGCTTGGTCTCAGATACGCAGTATTTT.

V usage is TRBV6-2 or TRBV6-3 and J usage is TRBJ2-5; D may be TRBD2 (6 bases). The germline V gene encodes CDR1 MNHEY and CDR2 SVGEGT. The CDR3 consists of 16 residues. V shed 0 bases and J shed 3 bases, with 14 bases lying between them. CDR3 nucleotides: TGTGCCAGCAGTTACTCTACCGGGACTTCTGAAGAGACCCAGTACTTC. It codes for CASSYSTGTSEETQYF.

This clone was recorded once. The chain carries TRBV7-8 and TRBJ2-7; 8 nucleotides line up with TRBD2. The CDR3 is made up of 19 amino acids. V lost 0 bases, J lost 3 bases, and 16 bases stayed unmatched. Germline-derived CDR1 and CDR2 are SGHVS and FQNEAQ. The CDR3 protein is CASSLAGNARGGTYYEQYF. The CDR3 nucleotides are TGTGCCAGCAGCTTAGCGGGTAATGCTCGCGGGGGGACCTACTACGAGCAGTACTTC.

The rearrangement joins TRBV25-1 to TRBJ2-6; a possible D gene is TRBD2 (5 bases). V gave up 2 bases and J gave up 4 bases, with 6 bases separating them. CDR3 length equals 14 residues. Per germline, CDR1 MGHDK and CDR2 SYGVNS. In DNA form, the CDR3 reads TGTGCCAGCAGTGAACAGCGGGGGGCCAACGTCCTGACTTTC. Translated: CASSEQRGANVLTF.

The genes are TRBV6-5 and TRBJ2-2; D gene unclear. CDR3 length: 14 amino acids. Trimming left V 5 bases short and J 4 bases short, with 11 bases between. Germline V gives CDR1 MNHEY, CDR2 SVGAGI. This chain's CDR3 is CASSIQELTGELFF. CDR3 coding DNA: TGTGCCAGCAGTATCCAGGAGCTCACCGGGGAGCTGTTTTTT.

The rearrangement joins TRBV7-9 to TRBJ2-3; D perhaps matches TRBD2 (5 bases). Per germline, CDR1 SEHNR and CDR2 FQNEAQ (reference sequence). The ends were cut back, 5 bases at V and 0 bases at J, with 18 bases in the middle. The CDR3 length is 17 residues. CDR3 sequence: CASSPTSLARSTDTQYF. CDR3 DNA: TGTGCCAGCAGCCCAACTAGTCTTGCCCGAAGCACAGATACGCAGTATTTT. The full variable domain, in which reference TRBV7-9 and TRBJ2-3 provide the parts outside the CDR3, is DTGVSQNPRHKITKRGQNVTFRCDPISEHNRLYWYRQTLGQGPEFLTYFQNEAQLEKSRLLSDRFSAERPKGSFSTLEIQRTEQGDSAMYLCASSPTSLARSTDTQYFGPGTRLTVL.

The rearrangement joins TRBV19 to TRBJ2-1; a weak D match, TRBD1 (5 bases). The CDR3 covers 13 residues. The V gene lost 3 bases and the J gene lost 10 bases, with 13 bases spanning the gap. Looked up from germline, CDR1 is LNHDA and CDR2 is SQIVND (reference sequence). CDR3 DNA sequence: TGTGCCAGTAGTATTAGCCCCCCAGGGGAGCAGTTCTTC. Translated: CASSISPPGEQFF.

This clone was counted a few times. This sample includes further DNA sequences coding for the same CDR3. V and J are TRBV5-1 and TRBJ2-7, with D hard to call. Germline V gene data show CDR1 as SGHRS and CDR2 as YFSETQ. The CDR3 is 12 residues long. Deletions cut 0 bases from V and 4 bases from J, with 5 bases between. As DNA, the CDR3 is TGCGCCAGCAGCTTGGTGGGATACGAGCAGTACTTC. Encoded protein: CASSLVGYEQYF.

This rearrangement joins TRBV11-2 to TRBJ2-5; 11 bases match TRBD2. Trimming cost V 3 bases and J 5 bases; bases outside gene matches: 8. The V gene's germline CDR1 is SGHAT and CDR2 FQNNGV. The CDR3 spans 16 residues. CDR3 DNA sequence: TGTGCCAGCAGCTTGAGCTTAGCGGGGGGGCAGGAGACCCAGTACTTC. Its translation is CASSLSLAGGQETQYF.

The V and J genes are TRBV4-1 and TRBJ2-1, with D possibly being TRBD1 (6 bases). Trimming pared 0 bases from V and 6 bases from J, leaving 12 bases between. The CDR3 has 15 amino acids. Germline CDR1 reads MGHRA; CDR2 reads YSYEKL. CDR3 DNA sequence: TGCGCCAGCAGCCAAGAATCGGGACACATCAATGAGCAGTTCTTC. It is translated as CASSQESGHINEQFF.

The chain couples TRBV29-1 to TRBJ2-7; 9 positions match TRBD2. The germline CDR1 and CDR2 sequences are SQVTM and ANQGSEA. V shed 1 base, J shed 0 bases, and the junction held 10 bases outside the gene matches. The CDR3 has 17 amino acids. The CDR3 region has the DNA TGCAGCGTTGAAGGGGTGTCTAGCGGGGTTAGCTCCTACGAGCAGTACTTC. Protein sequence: CSVEGVSSGVSSYEQYF.

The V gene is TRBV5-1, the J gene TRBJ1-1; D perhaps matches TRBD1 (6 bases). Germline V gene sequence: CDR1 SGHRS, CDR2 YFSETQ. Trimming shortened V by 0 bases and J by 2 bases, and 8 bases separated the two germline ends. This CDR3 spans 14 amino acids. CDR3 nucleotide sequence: TGCGCCAGCAGCTTGGGGGGGACAAACACTGAAGCTTTCTTT. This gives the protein CASSLGGTNTEAFF.

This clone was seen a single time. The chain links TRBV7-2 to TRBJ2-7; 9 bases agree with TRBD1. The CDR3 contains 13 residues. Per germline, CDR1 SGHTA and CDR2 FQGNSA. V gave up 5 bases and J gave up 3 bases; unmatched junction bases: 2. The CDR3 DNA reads TGTGCCAGCAGCACGGGACAGGGCTACGAGCAGTACTTC. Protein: CASSTGQGYEQYF.

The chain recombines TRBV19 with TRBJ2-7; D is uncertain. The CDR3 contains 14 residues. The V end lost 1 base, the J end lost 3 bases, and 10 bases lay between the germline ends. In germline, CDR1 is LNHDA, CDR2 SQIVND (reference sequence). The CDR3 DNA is TGTGCCAGTAGTATAGCCGGAGACGTCTACGAGCAGTACTTC. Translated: CASSIAGDVYEQYF. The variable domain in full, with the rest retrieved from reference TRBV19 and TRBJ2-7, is DGGITQSPKYLFRKEGQNVTLSCEQNLNHDAMYWYRQDPGQGLRLIYYSQIVNDFQKGDIAEGYSVSREKKESFPLTVTSAQKNPTAFYLCASSIAGDVYEQYFGPGTRLTVT.

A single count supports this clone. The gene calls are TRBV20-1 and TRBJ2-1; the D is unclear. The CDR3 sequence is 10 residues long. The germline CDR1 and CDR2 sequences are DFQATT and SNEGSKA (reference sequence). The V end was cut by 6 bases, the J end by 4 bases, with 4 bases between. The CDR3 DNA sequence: TGCAGTGCCGTTTACAATGAGCAGTTCTTC. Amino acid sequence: CSAVYNEQFF.

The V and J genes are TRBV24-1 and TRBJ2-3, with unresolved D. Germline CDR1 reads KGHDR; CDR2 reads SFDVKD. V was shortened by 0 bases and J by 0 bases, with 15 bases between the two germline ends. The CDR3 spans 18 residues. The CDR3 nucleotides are TGTGCCACCAGTGATTTGAGTCCAACAGACTCTAGCACAGATACGCAGTATTTT. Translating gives CATSDLSPTDSSTDTQYF.

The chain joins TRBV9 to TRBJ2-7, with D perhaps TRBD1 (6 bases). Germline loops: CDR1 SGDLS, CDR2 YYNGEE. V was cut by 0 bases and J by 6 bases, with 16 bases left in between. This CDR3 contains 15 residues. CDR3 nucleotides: TGTGCCAGCAGCGTAGCGGACAGCTTAGGTCTCGAGCAGTACTTC. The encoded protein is CASSVADSLGLEQYF.

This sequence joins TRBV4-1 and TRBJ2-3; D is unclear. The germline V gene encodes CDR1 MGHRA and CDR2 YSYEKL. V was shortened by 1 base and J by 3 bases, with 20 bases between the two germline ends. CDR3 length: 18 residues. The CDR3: CASSQVGAVGVRTDTQYF. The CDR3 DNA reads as TGCGCCAGCAGCCAAGTTGGAGCAGTTGGGGTTCGAACAGATACGCAGTATTTT.

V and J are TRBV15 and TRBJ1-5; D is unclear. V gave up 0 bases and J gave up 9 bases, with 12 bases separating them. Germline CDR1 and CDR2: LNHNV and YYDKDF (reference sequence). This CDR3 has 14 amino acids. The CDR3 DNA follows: TGTGCCACCAGCAGAGATAGAAGTTACGGGCCCCAGCATTTT. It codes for CATSRDRSYGPQHF.